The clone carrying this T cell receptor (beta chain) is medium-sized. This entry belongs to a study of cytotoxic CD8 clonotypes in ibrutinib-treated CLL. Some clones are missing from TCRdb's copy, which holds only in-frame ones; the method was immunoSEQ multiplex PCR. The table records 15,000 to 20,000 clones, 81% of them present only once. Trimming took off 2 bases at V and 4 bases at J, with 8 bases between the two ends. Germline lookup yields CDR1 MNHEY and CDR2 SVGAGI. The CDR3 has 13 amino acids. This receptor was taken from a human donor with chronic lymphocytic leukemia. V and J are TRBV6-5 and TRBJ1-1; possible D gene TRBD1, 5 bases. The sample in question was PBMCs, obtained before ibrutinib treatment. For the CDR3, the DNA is TGTGCCAGCAGTTACCTCGGGGGCACTGAAGCTTTCTTT. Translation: CASSYLGGTEAFF.